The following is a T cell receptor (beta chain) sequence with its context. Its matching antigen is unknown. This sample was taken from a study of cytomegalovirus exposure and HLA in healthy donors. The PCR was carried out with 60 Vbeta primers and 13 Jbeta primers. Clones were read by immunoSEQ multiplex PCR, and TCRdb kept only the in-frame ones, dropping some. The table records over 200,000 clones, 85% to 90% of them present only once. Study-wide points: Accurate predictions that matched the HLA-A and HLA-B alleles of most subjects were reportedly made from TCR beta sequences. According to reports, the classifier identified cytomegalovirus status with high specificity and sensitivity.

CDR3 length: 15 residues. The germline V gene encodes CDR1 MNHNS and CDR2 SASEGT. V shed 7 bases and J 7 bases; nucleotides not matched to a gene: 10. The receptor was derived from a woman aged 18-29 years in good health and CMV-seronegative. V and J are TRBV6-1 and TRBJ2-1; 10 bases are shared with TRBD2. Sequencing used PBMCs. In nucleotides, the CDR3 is TGTGCCAGCAATAGACTAGCGGGCCTCTTGAATGAGCAGTTCTTC. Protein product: CASNRLAGLLNEQFF.